Listed here are 22 T cell receptor beta chains from one sample, sequenced in a study. TCRdb re-called the RT-PCR reads with MiXCR, one entry per CDR3 protein. Found here are fewer than 800,000 distinct CDR3 sequences, approximately 15% of them singletons; the top ten hold just over 3.5%. The material sequenced was memory CD4+ T cells from blood. Every receptor here comes from a female donor in good health, serving as a healthy control.

This clonotype was counted only a few times. The chain combines TRBV28 with TRBJ1-5; a possible D gene is TRBD1 (5 bases). This CDR3 has 16 residues. The germline V gene encodes CDR1 MDHEN and CDR2 SYDVKM. V was pared by 2 bases and J by 5 bases, with 16 bases between. The DNA for the CDR3 is TGTGCCAGCAGTTTACACTCAGGGAGTATGGATCAGCCCCAGCATTTT. Protein: CASSLHSGSMDQPQHF.

The chain has TRBV19 and TRBJ1-4, with TRBD1 as a possible D gene (6 bases). The germline V gene encodes CDR1 LNHDA and CDR2 SQIVND (reference sequence). This CDR3 has 15 amino acids. V lost 5 bases to trimming and J lost 11 bases, with 21 bases between them. The CDR3 protein is CASSSDLGAIQKLFF. In DNA, the CDR3 is TGTGCCAGTAGTTCGGATCTGGGGGCGATCCAGAAACTGTTTTTT.

The chain links TRBV7-6 to TRBJ2-6; possibly TRBD2 for D (7 bases). In germline, CDR1 is SGHVS, CDR2 FNYEAQ. Trimming cost V 1 base and J 4 bases, with 23 bases left between them. This CDR3 contains 20 residues. The DNA for the CDR3 is TGTGCCAGCAGCTTAGAGGGGAGGGGGGCCCTCCCGAGGGGGGCCAACGTCCTGACTTTC. This codes for CASSLEGRGALPRGANVLTF.

The sample holds many counts of this clonotype. This chain joins TRBV6-5 and TRBJ1-2, with D hard to call. V lost 0 bases and J lost 8, with 10 bases in between. There are 13 residues in the CDR3. CDR1 and CDR2 (germline): MNHEY, SVGAGI. The CDR3 protein is CASSYSTDYGYTF. In DNA, the CDR3 is TGTGCCAGCAGTTACTCGACCGATTACGGCTACACCTTC.

V usage is TRBV6-2 or TRBV6-3 and J usage is TRBJ1-2; TRBD1 might be the D (6 bases). V shed 6 bases and J shed 2 bases, with 10 bases lying between them. Germline-derived CDR1 and CDR2 are MNHEY and SVGEGT. This CDR3 is 13 amino acids long. The CDR3 spells CASRDDRNYGYTF. The CDR3 DNA sequence: TGTGCCAGCAGAGACGACAGGAACTATGGCTACACCTTC.

In DNA, the CDR3 is TGTGCCAGCAGTGTGGGGGCTAGCGGGCAAGAGACCCAGTACTTC. Translated, it gives CASSVGASGQETQYF. The V gene is TRBV7-9, the J gene TRBJ2-5; 8 bases are a match to TRBD2. This CDR3 has 15 residues. With 6 bases clipped from V and 2 bases from J, the junction kept 8 bases outside the gene matches. From germline, CDR1 is SEHNR and CDR2 FQNEAQ (reference sequence). Combining the CDR3 with reference TRBV7-9 and TRBJ2-5 gives the whole variable domain DTGVSQNPRHKITKRGQNVTFRCDPISEHNRLYWYRQTLGQGPEFLTYFQNEAQLEKSRLLSDRFSAERPKGSFSTLEIQRTEQGDSAMYLCASSVGASGQETQYFGPGTRLLVL.

The sample holds many counts of this clonotype. This may arise from a read error, as a much more abundant clone is one base away. The chain combines TRBV6-2 or TRBV6-3 with TRBJ2-7; no definite D call. The germline V gene has CDR1 MNHEY and CDR2 SVGEGT. Trimming stripped 4 bases from V and 3 bases from J, with 4 bases between. The CDR3 loop spans 11 amino acids. CDR3 amino acids: CASSSDYEQYF. The CDR3 DNA reads as TGTGCCAGCAGTTCCGACTACGAGCAGTACTTC.

In its sample, this clonotype was seen a few times. This chain joins TRBV20-1 and TRBJ1-4, with D unclear. Between the trimmed V and J ends, which lost 6 bases and 0 bases, there was a span of 5 bases. The V gene's germline CDR1 is DFQATT and CDR2 SNEGSKA (reference sequence). This CDR3 is built from 12 residues. Written as DNA, the CDR3 is TGCAGTGCCATAGCAACTAATGAAAAACTGTTTTTT. Protein: CSAIATNEKLFF.

The chain couples TRBV20-1 to TRBJ2-7; 8 nucleotides agree with TRBD1. After removal of 5 bases from V and 2 bases from J, the junction contained 5 bases not matched to a gene. Germline CDR1 reads DFQATT; CDR2 reads SNEGSKA (reference sequence). This CDR3 contains 13 residues. Written as DNA, the CDR3 is TGCAGTGCTTGGGACAGGTCCACCTACGAGCAGTACTTC. Encoded protein: CSAWDRSTYEQYF.

Regarding this clonotype: A much larger clone lies a single base off, so this may be a read error. V gene TRBV29-1 combines with J gene TRBJ2-1; a possible D gene is TRBD2 (6 bases). Trimming took 3 bases from V and 9 from J, leaving 18 bases between them. Germline CDR1 SQVTM, CDR2 ANQGSEA. CDR3 length: 14 amino acids. CDR3 in DNA: TGCAGCGTTGATGCTAGCAGGAGGGGAAGTGAGCAGTTCTTC. Residues: CSVDASRRGSEQFF.

This clonotype was seen once. The chain uses TRBV5-4 and TRBJ2-2; TRBD2 aligns across 10 bases. Germline CDR1 reads SGHNT; CDR2 reads YYREEE (reference sequence). V gave up 2 bases and J gave up 1 base; unmatched junction bases: 5. The CDR3 length is 17 residues. DNA of the CDR3: TGTGCCAGCAGCTTAGGCTCTAGCGGGGGGAACACCGGGGAGCTGTTTTTT. Protein product: CASSLGSSGGNTGELFF.

This clonotype was counted only a few times. The chain carries TRBV6-5 and TRBJ2-2; 7 nucleotides agree with TRBD1. The germline CDR1 and CDR2 sequences are MNHEY and SVGAGI. V was pared by 2 bases and J by 7 bases, with 7 bases of the junction left unmatched. The CDR3 totals 15 residues. The CDR3 reads CASSYERGRSGELFF. CDR3 coding DNA: TGTGCCAGCAGTTACGAGAGGGGGCGGAGCGGGGAGCTGTTTTTT.

In its sample, this clonotype was seen a few times. The chain is built from TRBV18 and TRBJ1-1; 8 positions agree with TRBD1. J lost 6 bases, V lost 1 base, and 4 bases had no gene match. CDR1 and CDR2 from the germline V gene are KGHSH and LQKENI. The CDR3 sequence is 14 residues long. This CDR3 is CASSPRRGQSEAFF. DNA of the CDR3: TGTGCCAGCTCACCACGCAGGGGGCAGTCTGAAGCTTTCTTT.

V and J are TRBV7-2 and TRBJ2-7; D tentatively reads TRBD1 or TRBD2 (5 bases each). Germline loops: CDR1 SGHTA, CDR2 FQGNSA. This CDR3 has 14 amino acids. V gave up 3 bases and J gave up 3 bases, with 12 bases separating them. CDR3 DNA: TGTGCCAGCAGCTTGGAGGCAGGGAACTACGAGCAGTACTTC. It is translated as CASSLEAGNYEQYF. The full variable domain, rest sourced from reference TRBV7-2 and TRBJ2-7, is GAGVSQSPSNKVTEKGKDVELRCDPISGHTALYWYRQSLGQGLEFLIYFQGNSAPDKSGLPSDRFSAERTGGSVSTLTIQRTQQEDSAVYLCASSLEAGNYEQYFGPGTRLTVT.

In its sample, this clonotype was seen a few times. The chain combines TRBV7-6 with TRBJ2-3, with D perhaps matching TRBD2 (5 bases). The germline CDR1 and CDR2 sequences are SGHVS and FNYEAQ. The CDR3 runs to 15 residues. The V end was cut by 5 bases, the J end by 3 bases, with 15 bases between. CDR3 in amino acids: CASSPSRAGTDTQYF. Written as DNA, the CDR3 is TGTGCCAGCAGCCCCAGCCGGGCGGGTACAGATACGCAGTATTTT.

The sample holds many counts of this clonotype. This chain connects TRBV12-3 or TRBV12-4 to TRBJ2-1, with 9 bases that match TRBD2. The CDR3 length is 14 residues. V lost 5 bases and J lost 8; bases outside the gene matches: 7. The CDR3 protein is CASSPLAGDHEQFF. The DNA for the CDR3 is TGTGCCAGCAGTCCCTTAGCGGGAGACCATGAGCAGTTCTTC.

CDR3 residues: CASSLLQRDTDTQYF. CDR3 DNA: TGTGCCAGCAGCCTCCTTCAGCGGGACACAGATACGCAGTATTTT. J is TRBJ2-3 and V is TRBV4-2; the match to TRBD2 covers 7 bases. Germline V gene lookup returns CDR1 LGHNA and CDR2 YNFKEQ. The CDR3 loop spans 15 amino acids. The J segment lost 2 bases and the V segment lost 4 bases, leaving 6 bases of the junction unmatched.

Only a few counts were recorded for this clonotype. This rearrangement joins TRBV20-1 to TRBJ2-3; no clear D gene. V lost 5 bases to trimming and J lost 4 bases, with 13 bases between them. This CDR3 comprises 13 residues. CDR1 DFQATT and CDR2 SNEGSKA come from the germline V gene (reference sequence). Here the CDR3 reads CSAGQPLADTQYF. CDR3 in DNA: TGCAGTGCTGGCCAACCTCTAGCAGATACGCAGTATTTT.

The chain employs TRBV2 and TRBJ1-6; D unresolved. CDR1 and CDR2 (germline): SNHLY, FYNNEI. Trimming shortened V by 3 bases and J by 4 bases, and 4 bases separated the two germline ends. The CDR3 covers 13 residues. The CDR3 nucleotides read TGTGCCAGCAGTGACCAGTATAATTCACCCCTCCACTTT. This gives the protein CASSDQYNSPLHF.

The chain links TRBV12-3 or TRBV12-4 to TRBJ1-6; 9 bases align to TRBD1. The CDR3 spans 17 residues. The ends lost 2 bases at V and 7 bases at J; junction bases unmatched: 9. Written as DNA, the CDR3 is TGTGCCAGCAGTTTAAAAGTGGGGGACAGGGCAAATTCACCCCTCCACTTT. Protein: CASSLKVGDRANSPLHF.

This clonotype was picked up many times. The chain is built from TRBV4-2 and TRBJ2-1, with D possibly being TRBD2 (5 bases). CDR3 length: 16 residues. Trimming shortened V by 0 bases and J by 4 bases, and 13 bases separated the two germline ends. The V gene's germline CDR1 is LGHNA and CDR2 YNFKEQ. CDR3 nucleotides: TGTGCCAGCAGCCAAGATCTTGCAGAGGGTTACAATGAGCAGTTCTTC. Residues: CASSQDLAEGYNEQFF.

This clonotype has a handful of counts. This chain links TRBV5-1 with TRBJ1-1; 7 bases align to TRBD1. CDR1 is SGHRS and CDR2 is YFSETQ in the germline V gene. This CDR3 comprises 14 residues. Trimming at V came to 4 bases and at J to 4 bases, leaving 7 bases not matched to a gene. In DNA, the CDR3 is TGCGCCAGCAGCCTTTGGACAGGCGGCACTGAAGCTTTCTTT. Amino acid sequence: CASSLWTGGTEAFF.